Included here is one TCR beta chain sequence, with context. These data come from a study of cytomegalovirus exposure and HLA in healthy donors. Primers for the PCR totalled 60 Vbeta and 13 Jbeta. Sequenced by immunoSEQ multiplex PCR; TCRdb stores in-frame clones only, minus some. The repertoire includes fewer than 300,000 clones, just over 85% of them detected once, and less than 4% sits in the top ten. This CDR3 is 15 amino acids long. V shed 5 bases and J 4 bases; nucleotides not matched to a gene: 6. CDR1 WNHNN and CDR2 SYGVQD come from the germline V gene (reference sequence). This sequence was found in a man aged 40-55 years in good health and CMV-seropositive. The sample taken for sequencing was PBMCs. The gene calls are TRBV10-1 and TRBJ2-5; 11 bases align to TRBD2. The CDR3 nucleotides are TGCGCCAGCAGTATACTAGCGGGAGAGGGAGAGACCCAGTACTTC. It codes for CASSILAGEGETQYF.